The entry below describes one T cell receptor (beta chain). Investigators amplified TCR beta CDR3 regions from RNA transcripts. The first-round RT-PCR employed HTBI primers together with the Qiagen OneStep RT-PCR kit. A multiplex PCR was then performed as the second round. TCRdb re-called the multiplex PCR reads through MiXCR, storing one row per CDR3 protein. Of 230,000 or so distinct CDR3 sequences listed, 45% to 55% are singletons. The germline gives CDR1 SGDLS, CDR2 YYNGEE. The CDR3 length is 20 residues. The ends lost 2 bases at V and 3 bases at J; junction bases unmatched: 15. Ophthalmopathy in the donors was of moderate-to-severe activity, with CAS ≥3, NOSPECS ≥4 and duration under 3 months. This entry is derived from a study of Graves' ophthalmopathy and Graves' hyperthyroidism.

The chain is built from TRBV9 and TRBJ2-2; 11 bases agree with TRBD1. The sequencing input was peripheral blood. The source of this sequence is an adult man with Graves' ophthalmopathy. The CDR3: CASSVRGGQGAPSYTGELFF. The DNA of the CDR3 is TGTGCCAGCAGCGTTAGAGGAGGACAGGGGGCACCATCGTACACCGGGGAGCTGTTTTTT.